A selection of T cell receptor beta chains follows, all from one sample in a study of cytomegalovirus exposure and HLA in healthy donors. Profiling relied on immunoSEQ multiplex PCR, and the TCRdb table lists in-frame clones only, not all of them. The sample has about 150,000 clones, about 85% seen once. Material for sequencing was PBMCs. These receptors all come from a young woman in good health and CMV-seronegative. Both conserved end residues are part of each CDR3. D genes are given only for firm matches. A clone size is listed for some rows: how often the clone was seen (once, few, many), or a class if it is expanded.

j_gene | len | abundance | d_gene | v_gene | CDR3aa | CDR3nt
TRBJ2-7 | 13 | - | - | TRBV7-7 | CASSEGVAYEQYF | TGTGCCAGCAGCGAAGGGGTAGCCTACGAGCAGTACTTC
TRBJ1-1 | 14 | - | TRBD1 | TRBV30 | CAWNLGQLNTEAFF | TGTGCCTGGAACCTGGGACAGCTAAACACTGAAGCTTTCTTT
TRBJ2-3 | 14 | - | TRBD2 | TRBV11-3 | CASSSSGNTDTQYF | TGTGCCAGCAGCTCTAGCGGGAATACAGATACGCAGTATTTT
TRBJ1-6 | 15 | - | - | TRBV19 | CASSENKGYNSPLHF | TGTGCCAGTAGTGAGAATAAGGGGTATAATTCACCCCTCCACTTT
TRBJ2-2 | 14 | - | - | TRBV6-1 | CASGRDTNTGELFF | TGTGCCAGCGGCCGGGATACCAACACCGGGGAGCTGTTTTTT
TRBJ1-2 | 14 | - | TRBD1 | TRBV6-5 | CASSWRPGTGGYTF | TGTGCCAGCAGTTGGCGTCCCGGGACAGGTGGCTACACCTTC
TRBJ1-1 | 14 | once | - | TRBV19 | CASSIGGGGTEAFF | TGTGCCAGTAGTATTGGTGGGGGAGGCACTGAAGCTTTCTTT
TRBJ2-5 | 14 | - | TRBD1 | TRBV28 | CASEKNRGGETQYF | TGTGCCAGCGAAAAGAACAGGGGTGGGGAGACCCAGTACTTC
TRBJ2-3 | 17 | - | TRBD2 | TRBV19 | CASSIEASGEGVDTQYF | TGTGCCAGTAGTATTGAGGCTAGCGGGGAAGGTGTAGATACGCAGTATTTT
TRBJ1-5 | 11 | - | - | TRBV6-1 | CASSVPGPQHF | TGTGCCAGCAGTGTCCCCGGGCCCCAGCATTTT
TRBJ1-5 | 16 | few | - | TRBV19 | CASSDTQGRGNQPQHF | TGTGCCAGTAGTGACACACAGGGTAGAGGCAATCAGCCCCAGCATTTT
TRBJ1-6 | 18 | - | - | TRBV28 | CASSAGMAGSSYNSPLHF | TGTGCCAGCAGTGCTGGGATGGCCGGGAGCTCCTATAATTCACCCCTCCACTTT
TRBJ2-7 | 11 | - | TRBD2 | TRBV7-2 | CASVSGGEQYF | TGTGCCAGCGTATCGGGGGGCGAGCAGTACTTC
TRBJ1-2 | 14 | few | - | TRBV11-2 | CASSLVAGDIGYTF | TGTGCCAGCAGCTTAGTAGCAGGGGACATTGGCTACACCTTC
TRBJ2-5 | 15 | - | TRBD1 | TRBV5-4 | CASSSRDRSQETQYF | TGTGCCAGCAGCTCCCGGGACAGGTCTCAAGAGACCCAGTACTTC
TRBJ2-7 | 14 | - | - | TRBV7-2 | CASSQVQGAHEQYF | TGTGCCAGCAGCCAGGTACAGGGAGCCCACGAGCAGTACTTC
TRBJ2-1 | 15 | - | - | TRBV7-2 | CASSLRFGGNNEQFF | TGTGCCAGCAGCTTACGGTTCGGGGGAAACAATGAGCAGTTCTTC
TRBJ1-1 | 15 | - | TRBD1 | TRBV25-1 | CASSGTGTGGTEAFF | TGTGCCAGCAGTGGTACCGGGACAGGGGGGACTGAAGCTTTCTTT
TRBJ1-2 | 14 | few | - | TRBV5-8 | CASSRTQAHYGYTF | TGTGCCAGCAGCCGTACACAGGCCCACTATGGCTACACCTTC
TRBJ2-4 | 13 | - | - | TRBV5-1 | CASSSIQSNIQYF | TGCGCCAGCAGCTCTATTCAAAGCAACATTCAGTACTTC
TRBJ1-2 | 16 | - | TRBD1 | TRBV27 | CASSHRTGPPYYGYTF | TGTGCCAGCAGTCATCGGACAGGTCCCCCTTACTATGGCTACACCTTC
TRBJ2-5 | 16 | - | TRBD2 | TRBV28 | CASSLGRGGRKETQYF | TGTGCCAGCAGTTTAGGTCGCGGGGGGCGTAAGGAGACCCAGTACTTC
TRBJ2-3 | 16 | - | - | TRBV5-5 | CASTKEIVLSTDTQYF | TGTGCCAGCACCAAGGAGATAGTTTTGAGCACAGATACGCAGTATTTT
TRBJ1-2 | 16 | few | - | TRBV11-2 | CASSSGGRGANYGYTF | TGTGCCAGCAGCTCGGGGGGCAGGGGAGCTAACTATGGCTACACCTTC
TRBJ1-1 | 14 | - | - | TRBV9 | CASSLGRMNTEAFF | TGTGCCAGCAGCTTGGGGCGGATGAACACTGAAGCTTTCTTT
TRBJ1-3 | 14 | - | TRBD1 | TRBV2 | CASKGQVSGNTIYF | TGTGCCAGCAAAGGACAGGTCTCTGGAAACACCATATATTTT
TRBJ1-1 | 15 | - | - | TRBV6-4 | CASSPQPGEATEAFF | TGTGCCAGCAGCCCCCAACCGGGGGAGGCGACTGAAGCTTTCTTT
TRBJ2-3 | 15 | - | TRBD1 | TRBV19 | CASRRQGDGTDTQYF | TGTGCCAGTAGGCGTCAGGGGGACGGCACAGATACGCAGTATTTT
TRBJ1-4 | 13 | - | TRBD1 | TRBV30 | CAWRGTGVEKLFF | TGTGCCTGGAGGGGGACAGGGGTTGAAAAACTGTTTTTT
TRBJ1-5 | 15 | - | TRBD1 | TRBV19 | CASKAGTGDDQPQHF | TGTGCCAGTAAAGCCGGGACAGGGGACGATCAGCCCCAGCATTTT
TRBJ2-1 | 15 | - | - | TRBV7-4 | CASSLGGRFYNEQFF | TGTGCCAGCAGCCTGGGGGGACGCTTCTACAATGAGCAGTTCTTC
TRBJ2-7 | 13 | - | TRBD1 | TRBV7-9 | CASSSGQTYEQYF | TGTGCCAGCAGCTCGGGACAGACCTACGAGCAGTATTTC
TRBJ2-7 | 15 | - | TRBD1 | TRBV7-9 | CASSGSRTGAGEQYF | TGTGCCAGCAGCGGGTCCCGGACAGGGGCAGGGGAGCAGTACTTC
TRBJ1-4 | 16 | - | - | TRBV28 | CASSALGQGSNEKLFF | TGTGCCAGCAGTGCCCTCGGGCAGGGCTCAAATGAAAAACTGTTTTTT
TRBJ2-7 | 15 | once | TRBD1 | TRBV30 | CAWSVRDRVSYEQYF | TGTGCCTGGAGTGTGAGGGACAGGGTCTCCTACGAGCAGTACTTC
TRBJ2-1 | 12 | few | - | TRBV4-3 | CASGDTTNEQFF | TGCGCCAGCGGGGACACCACCAATGAGCAGTTCTTC
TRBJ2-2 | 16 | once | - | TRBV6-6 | CASSSSGLPNTGELFF | TGTGCCAGCAGTTCCTCCGGACTTCCCAACACCGGGGAGCTGTTTTTT
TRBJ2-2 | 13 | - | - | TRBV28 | CASSLEGSGELFF | TGTGCCAGCAGTTTAGAGGGCAGCGGGGAGCTGTTTTTT
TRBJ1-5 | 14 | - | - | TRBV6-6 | CASREIYSNQPQHF | TGTGCCAGTCGGGAGATATATAGCAATCAGCCCCAGCATTTT
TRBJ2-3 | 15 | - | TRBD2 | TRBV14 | CASSQTSWSADTQYF | TGTGCCAGCAGCCAGACTAGCTGGAGCGCAGATACGCAGTATTTT
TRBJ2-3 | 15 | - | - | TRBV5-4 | CASSLARTSTDTQYF | TGTGCCAGCAGCTTGGCCAGGACTAGCACAGATACGCAGTATTTT
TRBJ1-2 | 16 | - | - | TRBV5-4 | CASSLATFRQLYGYTF | TGTGCCAGCAGCCTGGCAACATTCCGCCAGTTATATGGCTACACCTTC
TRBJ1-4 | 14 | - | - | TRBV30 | CAWRAPGAGEKLFF | TGTGCCTGGAGGGCACCGGGCGCGGGAGAAAAACTGTTTTTT
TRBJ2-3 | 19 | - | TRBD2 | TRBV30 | CAWSSVGTSGSAVTDTQYF | TGTGCCTGGAGTTCTGTCGGGACTAGCGGGAGTGCGGTCACAGATACGCAGTATTTT
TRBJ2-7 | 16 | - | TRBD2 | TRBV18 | CASSPASRGGSYEQYF | TGTGCCAGCTCCCCCGCTTCCCGGGGGGGGTCCTACGAGCAGTACTTC
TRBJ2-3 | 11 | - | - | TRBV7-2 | CASTSRDTQYF | TGTGCCAGCACCTCCAGGGATACGCAGTATTTT
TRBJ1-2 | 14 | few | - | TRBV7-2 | CASSLGSDNYGYTF | TGTGCCAGCAGCTTAGGTTCAGATAACTATGGCTACACCTTC
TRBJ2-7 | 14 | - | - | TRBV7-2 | CASSFTGRPYEQYF | TGTGCCAGCAGCTTCACAGGGCGGCCCTACGAGCAGTACTTC
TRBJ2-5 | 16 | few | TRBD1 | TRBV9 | CASSVGAGGMGETQYF | TGTGCCAGCAGCGTAGGGGCAGGGGGTATGGGAGAGACCCAGTACTTC
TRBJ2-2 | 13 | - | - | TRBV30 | CAWQRSPTGELFF | TGTGCCTGGCAGAGGAGTCCGACCGGGGAGCTGTTTTTT
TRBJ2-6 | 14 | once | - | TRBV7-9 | CASSFGYGANVLTF | TGTGCCAGCAGTTTCGGGTATGGGGCCAACGTCCTGACTTTC
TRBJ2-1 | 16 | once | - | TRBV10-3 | CAISPAGRQSYNEQFF | TGTGCCATCAGTCCGGCAGGCCGTCAGTCCTACAATGAGCAGTTCTTC
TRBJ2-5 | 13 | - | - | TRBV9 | CASSVDAGETQYF | TGTGCCAGCAGCGTGGATGCGGGGGAGACCCAGTACTTC
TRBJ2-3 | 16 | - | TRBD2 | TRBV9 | CASSVGLAGEADTQYF | TGTGCCAGCAGCGTTGGACTAGCGGGAGAAGCAGATACGCAGTATTTT
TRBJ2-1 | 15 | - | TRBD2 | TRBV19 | CASSVAGGSYNEQFF | TGTGCCAGTAGTGTTGCGGGAGGCTCCTACAATGAGCAGTTCTTC
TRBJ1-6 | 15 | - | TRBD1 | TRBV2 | CASSEAGTGGSPLHF | TGTGCCAGCAGTGAAGCGGGGACAGGGGGATCACCCCTCCACTTT
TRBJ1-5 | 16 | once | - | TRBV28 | CASSLGRLGSNQPQHF | TGTGCCAGCAGTTTAGGGAGGCTCGGGAGCAATCAGCCCCAGCATTTT
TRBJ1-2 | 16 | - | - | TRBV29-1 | CSVVSRFTGTYRGYTF | TGCAGCGTCGTAAGCCGTTTTACAGGCACCTATCGTGGCTACACCTTC
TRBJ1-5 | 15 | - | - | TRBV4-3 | CASSQGQSSNQPQHF | TGCGCCAGCAGCCAAGGACAGAGTAGCAATCAGCCCCAGCATTTT